This entry lists 7 T cell receptor beta chains sequenced from one sample in a study of blood T cell repertoires in COVID-19. Only in-frame clones appear in the TCRdb table, and some are missing; sequencing was by immunoSEQ multiplex PCR. This table has approximately 26,000 clones, approximately 81% appearing once. Sequencing used peripheral blood. The receptors shown here come from a human donor in a cohort sampled during active COVID-19.

The rearrangement links TRBV5-4 to TRBJ2-7, with D possibly being TRBD1 (6 bases). Trimming removed 0 bases at V and 0 bases at J, with 7 bases between. The germline gives CDR1 SGHNT, CDR2 YYREEE (reference sequence). CDR3 length: 14 residues. The CDR3 protein is CASSLADSSYEQYF. The CDR3, as DNA: TGTGCCAGCAGCTTGGCGGACAGCTCCTACGAGCAGTACTTC.

Points on this clone: The sample carries other DNA sequences with the same CDR3. The chain combines TRBV7-2 with TRBJ2-7, with 8 nucleotides matching TRBD2. Germline V gene sequence: CDR1 SGHTA, CDR2 FQGNSA. Trimming took 4 bases from V and 4 from J; bases not matched to a gene: 3. CDR3 length: 13 residues. CDR3 in amino acids: CASSSGLGYEQYF. Here the CDR3 DNA reads TGTGCCAGCAGCTCGGGACTAGGGTACGAGCAGTACTTC.

J is TRBJ1-3 and V is TRBV6-6, with a possible D match to TRBD1 (6 bases). This CDR3 has 16 amino acids. Trimming cost V 4 bases and J 1 base, with 14 bases left between them. CDR1 is MNHNY and CDR2 is SVGAGI in the germline V gene (reference sequence). The CDR3 region is CASSWGRQASGNTIYF. The CDR3 bases are TGTGCCAGCAGTTGGGGAAGACAGGCGTCTGGAAACACCATATATTTT.

The J gene is TRBJ1-1, the V gene TRBV12-3 or TRBV12-4; tentative D call: TRBD1 (5 bases). V was shortened by 6 bases and J by 10 bases, with 15 bases between the two germline ends. CDR3 length: 12 amino acids. The CDR3 DNA reads TGTGCCAGCAGCCCGGACGGGGGTGCAGCTTTCTTT. Translating it yields CASSPDGGAAFF.

The rearrangement uses TRBV6-6 and TRBJ1-4; unclear D gene. Germline CDR1 MNHNY, CDR2 SVGAGI (reference sequence). The CDR3 covers 13 residues. Trimming removed 8 bases from V and 5 bases from J, with 12 bases in between. The DNA of the CDR3 is TGTGCCAGCGGTAACGGACTAAATGAAAAACTGTTTTTT. This encodes CASGNGLNEKLFF.

This chain joins TRBV9 and TRBJ2-5, with a possible D match to TRBD1 (6 bases). Germline CDR1 is SGDLS and CDR2 is YYNGEE. CDR3 length: 13 residues. The V and J ends lost 2 bases and 1 base respectively, with 6 bases between them. The CDR3 DNA reads as TGTGCCAGCAGCGTCAGGGGCCAAGAGACCCAGTACTTC. Its protein product is CASSVRGQETQYF.

The genes are TRBV5-4 and TRBJ2-6, with D uncertain. Deletions cut 2 bases from V and 0 bases from J, with 6 bases between. Germline-derived CDR1 and CDR2 are SGHNT and YYREEE (reference sequence). CDR3 size: 15 residues. The CDR3 sequence is CASSLTASGANVLTF. In nucleotides, the CDR3 is TGTGCCAGCAGCTTAACAGCCTCTGGGGCCAACGTCCTGACTTTC.